This T cell receptor (beta chain) was recovered during a study of technical replicates of blood from a handful of donors. Some clones are missing from TCRdb's copy, which holds only in-frame ones; the method was immunoSEQ multiplex PCR. The sample yields 9,500 to 15,000 clones, roughly 93% seen once. The clonotype originates from a human donor in good health. The sample consisted of PBMCs.

The CDR3 nucleotides are TGTGCCAGCAGCCTCCGGACTAGCGGGAGAACAGATACGCAGTATTTT. Amino acid sequence: CASSLRTSGRTDTQYF. This sequence joins TRBV13 and TRBJ2-3, with TRBD2 identical over 13 bases. The CDR3 sequence is 16 residues long. CDR1 and CDR2 (germline): PRHDT, FYEKMQ (reference sequence). V shed 5 bases and J 3 bases; nucleotides not matched to a gene: 5.